A single sample gave rise to the 9 T cell receptor beta chains below, sequenced in a study of CD8+ T cells in alopecia areata. Reverse transcription of extracted RNA yielded cDNA, which provided the sequencing template. Method: immunoSEQ multiplex PCR; TCRdb's copy keeps in-frame clones and lacks some. The sample carries around 160,000 clones, less than 70% recorded once. As for treatment: oral pan-JAK inhibitor, 5-10 mg twice daily. The sequencing here drew on CD4+ T cells sorted from blood, taken at week 24, from a patient treated with tofacitinib. The source of these receptors is a human donor with alopecia areata.

V and J are TRBV7-9 and TRBJ1-3; no firm D call. Germline V gene data show CDR1 as SEHNR and CDR2 as FQNEAQ (reference sequence). V was pared by 4 bases and J by 2 bases, with 15 bases between. The CDR3 spans 16 residues. CDR3 region: CASSSSSSEAGNTIYF. As DNA, the CDR3 is TGTGCCAGCAGCTCATCTTCCTCGGAAGCTGGAAACACCATATATTTT.

This clone was found a few times. As DNA, the CDR3 is TGTGCCTGGAGCGGGACCGGCATCGGATACAAAAACATTCAGTACTTC. It specifies CAWSGTGIGYKNIQYF. The rearrangement joins TRBV30 to TRBJ2-4, with D possibly called TRBD1 or TRBD2 (5 bases each). CDR3 length: 16 residues. The germline V gene encodes CDR1 GTSNPN and CDR2 SVGIG (reference sequence). Trimming shortened V by 3 bases and J by 3 bases, and 18 bases separated the two germline ends.

The J gene is TRBJ1-1, the V gene TRBV30; 10 bases agree with TRBD1. CDR3 length: 14 amino acids. Germline loops: CDR1 GTSNPN, CDR2 SVGIG (reference sequence). J lost 13 bases, V lost 0 bases, and 11 bases had no gene match. CDR3 protein: CAWSVTPTGGRLFF. In DNA, the CDR3 is TGTGCCTGGAGTGTAACCCCGACAGGGGGCCGCCTTTTCTTT. The full variable domain, its missing parts supplied by reference TRBV30 and TRBJ1-1, is SQTIHQWPATLVQPVGSPLSLECTVEGTSNPNLYWYRQAAGRGLQLLFYSVGIGQISSEVPQNLSASRPQDRQFILSSKKLLLSDSGFYLCAWSVTPTGGRLFFGQGTRLTVV.

This clone came up a few times. The gene calls are TRBV7-9 and TRBJ1-4; D unresolved. Germline loops: CDR1 SEHNR, CDR2 FQNEAQ (reference sequence). The CDR3 covers 12 residues. Between the trimmed V and J ends, which lost 8 bases and 7 bases, there was a span of 11 bases. The DNA of the CDR3 is TGTGCCAGCGGGGAGTTTGGTGAAAAACTGTTTTTT. This sequence encodes CASGEFGEKLFF.

V usage is TRBV7-9 and J usage is TRBJ1-2, with 9 nucleotides matching TRBD1. Unmatched junction bases numbered 7, after V lost 5 bases and J lost 6 bases. Germline-derived CDR1 and CDR2 are SEHNR and FQNEAQ (reference sequence). This CDR3 comprises 14 residues. CDR3 sequence: CASSRWDRDHGYTF. In DNA, the CDR3 is TGTGCCAGCAGCCGTTGGGACAGGGATCATGGCTACACCTTC.

This chain uses TRBV29-1 with TRBJ2-6; 7 nucleotides agree with TRBD2. Per germline, CDR1 SQVTM and CDR2 ANQGSEA. V was clipped by 8 bases and J by 1 base; unmatched bases: 20. The CDR3 runs 19 residues. CDR3 amino acids: CSPGLQRPDKDSGANVLTF. CDR3 sequence (DNA): TGCAGCCCGGGACTACAGCGCCCCGATAAAGATTCTGGGGCCAACGTCCTGACTTTC.

This clone was picked up one time. The rearrangement links TRBV27 to TRBJ1-5, with D uncertain. Looked up from germline, CDR1 is MNHEY and CDR2 is SMNVEV (reference sequence). The V end was cut by 2 bases, the J end by 4 bases, with 9 bases between. The CDR3 spans 14 residues. CDR3 loop: CASSLAAGNQPQHF. CDR3 coding DNA: TGTGCCAGCAGTTTAGCCGCGGGGAATCAGCCCCAGCATTTT.

The rearrangement joins TRBV5-4 to TRBJ1-2; the D gene is possibly TRBD1 (6 bases). Germline-derived CDR1 and CDR2 are SGHNT and YYREEE (reference sequence). Trimming removed 4 bases from V and 3 bases from J, with 19 bases in between. This CDR3 spans 16 amino acids. The CDR3 sequence: CASSLGTKMNYYGYTF. CDR3 bases: TGTGCCAGCAGCCTTGGGACAAAAATGAACTACTATGGCTACACCTTC.

This clone was counted only a few times. Other DNA sequences in the same sample also yield this CDR3. The chain joins TRBV2 to TRBJ1-1; possible D gene TRBD1, 6 bases. Germline V gives CDR1 SNHLY, CDR2 FYNNEI. This CDR3 region has 13 residues. Trimming removed 4 bases at V and 4 bases at J, with 10 bases between. DNA of the CDR3: TGTGCCAGCAGTGCAGGGGAGGGCACTGAAGCTTTCTTT. It translates to CASSAGEGTEAFF.